This T cell receptor beta chain was obtained from a study of blood T cell repertoires in COVID-19 (TCRdb year 2020). General notes on the study: Samples from collaborators originated in the United States, Italy and Spain and spanned both the acute and convalescent phases of COVID-19. The material from the prospective study consisted of cDNA or gDNA derived from T cells, B-cell-depleted T cells, or PBMCs. Deeply sampled blood TCRbeta repertoires from subjects exposed to, actively infected with, or recovered from COVID-19 were included in the dataset. The repertoires were made available in a free public database intended to serve as a resource for research on the immune response to SARS-CoV-2. Samples came from the ongoing ImmuneRACE study (first 160 participants) plus 1,254 subjects from 6 global collaborators. The sample metadata nearly always contained a de-identified subject ID, COVID-19 status, age in years and sex. Where available, HLA class I and class II types were taken from metadata supplied by the sample provider and were not determined by assay-based typing. Findings and caveats that apply to the study as a whole: The amount of clinical and demographic metadata varied by source and participant and was provided uncurated.

Comment on this clone: Its cognate antigen has yet to be identified. Base quality data are lacking; no much larger clone is found one base away.

The immunoSEQ Assay, a bias-controlled multiplex PCR, was used to amplify TCRbeta CDR3 regions from genomic DNA. The source study handled its data this way. Within the assay, amplification of reference gene primers was used to estimate how many nucleated cells each sample contained. Sequence reads were collapsed and filtered to measure the absolute abundance of every unique TCRbeta CDR3 rearrangement. For each sample, productive Simpson clonality was calculated as the square root of Simpson's diversity index across productive rearrangements. TCRdb holds this immuneACCESS table with in-frame rearrangements only. Some clones are missing; in checked studies, unresolved V genes explain under half, and the rest has no known cause. V, J and clone size reflect that table, while D and trimming were determined from the DNA. The sample includes 150,000 to 250,000 clones, with 90% to 95% observed a single time. The top ten clones comprise roughly 0.7% of the sample.

CDR1 and CDR2 are read off the germline V gene as MNHNS and SASEGT. V is pruned by 2 bases and J by 5 bases, leaving 6 bases of the junction without a gene match. Reading from cysteine to phenylalanine, the CDR3 counts 17 amino acids. Only CDR3 DNA is held: 51 bases, read in frame from base 1. At one collaborating source in Seattle, patients were enrolled during active infection and were followed longitudinally through the course of disease. Each collaborating institution followed its own protocols to collect whole blood in K2EDTA tubes. For TCRbeta analysis, collaborator samples were shipped as frozen whole blood, as isolated PBMCs, or as DNA extracted from either sample type.

This TCR came from a man aged 30 to 39 with COVID-19, enrolled during active disease. This chain joins TRBV6-1 to TRBJ2-3, and 14 junction bases match TRBD2. Sequenced sample: peripheral blood. The sequenced DNA: TGTGCCAGCAGTGAAAGAGCCGGGACTAGCGGGGGAGATACGCAGTATTTT. Translated, it reads CASSERAGTSGGDTQYF.